A single sample is the source of the 2 T cell receptor beta chains below, sequenced in a study of T cells after yellow fever vaccination. TCRdb re-called the 5' RACE reads with MiXCR, one entry per CDR3 protein. Among 510,000 or so distinct CDR3 sequences listed, less than 20% were seen once. The specimen was PBMCs, collected 15 days after the yellow fever booster vaccination. The receptors shown here come from a man aged 25-40 years who received the YFV17D yellow fever vaccine.

The chain employs TRBV7-9 and TRBJ2-1; maybe TRBD2 (5 bases). V lost 2 bases, J lost 8 bases, and 19 bases lay in between. The CDR3 extends over 16 amino acids. Germline V gene lookup returns CDR1 SEHNR and CDR2 FQNEAQ (reference sequence). In nucleotides, the CDR3 is TGTGCCAGCAGCTTATCAGTGGGAACCTTCGGGGATGAGCAGTTCTTC. Encoded protein: CASSLSVGTFGDEQFF.

J is TRBJ2-7 and V is TRBV12-3 or TRBV12-4; TRBD1 or TRBD2 may be the D gene (5 bases each). Trimming cost V 3 bases and J 2 bases, with 11 bases left between them. This CDR3 spans 14 amino acids. The CDR3 DNA sequence: TGTGCCAGCAGTTTTTTTCAGGGAGCCTACGAGCAGTACTTC. As protein: CASSFFQGAYEQYF.